This passage covers 4 T cell receptor beta chains from one sample sequenced in a study of T cell clonality in common variable immunodeficiency (dated by TCRdb to the mid-2010s). Here is what the overall study found, with its caveats: Fewer deletions and N-nucleotide insertions were reportedly observed in CVID TCRbeta sequences, and highly modified clones with 13 or more V deletions were reportedly absent from CVID TCRbeta sequences.

Library preparation employed the immunoSEQ multiplex PCR assay. TCRdb's version of the immuneACCESS table is confined to in-frame rearrangements and falls short of the full clone set. An unresolved V gene accounts for under half of the shortfall where checked; the remainder is of unknown origin. The sample features about 35,000 clones, and none is a singleton. About 27% of the sample rests with the top ten. The antigens these receptors bind are not known. The sample consisted of peripheral blood mononuclear cells. Every receptor here comes from a human donor with common variable immunodeficiency.

This clone was counted a few times. The read halts 3 residues ahead of the CDR3 end, with the missing end drawn from the germline J gene. V usage is TRBV11-2 and J usage is TRBJ2-7; D is undetermined. The CDR3 has 12 residues. Germline V gene sequence: CDR1 SGHAT, CDR2 FQNNGV. V lost 1 base and J 4 bases, leaving 5 bases between the germline ends. The DNA read from the CDR3 is TGTGCCAGCAGCTTAGTCAGTTACGAG. This encodes CASSLVSYE. The entire CDR3 is CASSLVSYEQYF.

Of note for this clone: Sequencing ends 3 residues short of the CDR3 end; the germline J gene provides the rest. The rearrangement joins TRBV5-1 to TRBJ2-1; 11 bases agree with TRBD2. V lost 4 bases and J lost 4; bases outside the gene matches: 4. The CDR3 totals 15 residues. Germline values: CDR1 SGHRS, CDR2 YFSETQ. The part of the CDR3 DNA that was read is TGCGCCAGCAGCCGACTAGCGGGAAGATACAATGAG. It is translated as CASSRLAGRYNE. In full, the CDR3 is CASSRLAGRYNEQFF.

This clone has a handful of counts. The read comes to an end 3 residues before the CDR3 does, leaving the germline J gene to fill in the end. The gene calls are TRBV19 and TRBJ2-7; weak D call: TRBD1 (6 bases). The CDR3 has 14 amino acids. The ends were cut back, 8 bases at V and 2 bases at J, with 16 bases in the middle. Germline loops: CDR1 LNHDA, CDR2 SQIVND (reference sequence). The CDR3 here is CASSRGLSTYEQYF. The covered CDR3 bases are TGTGCCAGTTCCAGGGGCCTTTCCACCTACGAG.

This clone was seen many times. CDR3 DNA (partial): TGCGCCAGCAGAGTCGAGACAGGGTGGAACTACGAG. It codes for CASRVETGWNYE. The full CDR3 sequence reads CASRVETGWNYEQYF. The chain carries TRBV5-1 and TRBJ2-7; 7 nucleotides agree with TRBD1. Read sequence stops 3 residues before the CDR3 end, and the germline J gene provides the missing end. With V trimmed by 5 bases and J by 3 bases, 11 bases remained unmatched. CDR3 length equals 15 residues. Per germline, CDR1 SGHRS and CDR2 YFSETQ.